Below are 12 T cell receptor beta chains sequenced from a single sample in a study of CD8 T cells in Susac syndrome. Random hexamers were used to reverse transcribe about 0.5 to 1 ug of RNA. TCRdb passed the immunoSEQ multiplex PCR reads through MiXCR, listing each CDR3 protein once. Of 250,000 to 300,000 distinct CDR3 sequences in the sample, more than 75% are singletons; the top ten hold over 0.095%. What was sequenced was CD8+ T cells from PBMCs. These receptors came from a human donor with multiple sclerosis.

V and J are TRBV2 and TRBJ2-1; the match to TRBD2 covers 11 bases. The J segment lost 4 bases and the V segment lost 3 bases, leaving 2 bases of the junction unmatched. This CDR3 has 15 residues. Germline CDR1 SNHLY, CDR2 FYNNEI. CDR3 in DNA: TGTGCCAGCAGTGATCCTAGCGGGGGGTACAATGAGCAGTTCTTC. It specifies CASSDPSGGYNEQFF.

This rearrangement joins TRBV20-1 to TRBJ2-6; no clear D. This CDR3 is 17 amino acids long. The germline V gene has CDR1 DFQATT and CDR2 SNEGSKA (reference sequence). The V and J ends lost 0 bases and 0 bases respectively, with 12 bases between them. The CDR3 sequence is CSARDTMGNSGANVLTF. For the CDR3, the DNA is TGCAGTGCTAGAGATACGATGGGGAACTCTGGGGCCAACGTCCTGACTTTC.

The sample holds a few counts of this clonotype. V gene TRBV30 combines with J gene TRBJ2-7; 8 nucleotides agree with TRBD2. This CDR3 spans 15 amino acids. V was clipped by 2 bases and J by 3 bases; unmatched bases: 9. Looked up from germline, CDR1 is GTSNPN and CDR2 is SVGIG (reference sequence). CDR3 nucleotide sequence: TGTGCCTGGAGTCCCCCCCTCGGGGGGGGCTACGAGCAGTACTTC. Its protein is CAWSPPLGGGYEQYF.

The V call is TRBV19, the J call TRBJ2-7; D may be TRBD1 (8 bases). The V end lost 9 bases, the J end lost 3 bases, and 15 bases lay between the germline ends. This CDR3 comprises 13 residues. The germline V gene has CDR1 LNHDA and CDR2 SQIVND (reference sequence). CDR3 protein: CARQGGKSYEQYF. DNA of the CDR3: TGTGCCAGACAGGGGGGGAAAAGCTACGAGCAGTACTTC.

CDR3 sequence reads: CASSMTVRPHNEQFF. The DNA for the CDR3 is TGTGCCAGTAGTATGACGGTGCGGCCCCACAATGAGCAGTTCTTC. The rearrangement uses TRBV19 and TRBJ2-1; no firm D call. Trimming shortened V by 3 bases and J by 5 bases, and 14 bases separated the two germline ends. CDR1 and CDR2 from the germline V gene are LNHDA and SQIVND (reference sequence). The CDR3 spans 15 residues.

The chain joins TRBV6-2 or TRBV6-3 to TRBJ2-1; 7 bases agree with TRBD1. CDR3 size: 24 residues. Germline CDR1 reads MNHEY; CDR2 reads SVGEGT. V was pared by 5 bases and J by 0 bases, with 31 bases of the junction left unmatched. The CDR3 DNA follows: TGTGCCAGCAGTCTCGTTTCTCTCGAGCGCGCCTTGCCCTGGGGACAGTACTCCTACAATGAGCAGTTCTTC. This gives the protein CASSLVSLERALPWGQYSYNEQFF.

The chain uses TRBV10-3 and TRBJ1-3; tentative D call: TRBD1 (5 bases). The CDR3 loop spans 16 amino acids. Trimming took off 4 bases at V and 0 bases at J, with 13 bases between the two ends. Germline-derived CDR1 and CDR2 are ENHRY and SYGVKD. The DNA of the CDR3 is TGTGCCATCAGTGCAATTACAGGAAACTCTGGAAACACCATATATTTT. Encoded protein: CAISAITGNSGNTIYF.

The gene calls are TRBV6-1 and TRBJ1-1; D uncertain. Looked up from germline, CDR1 is MNHNS and CDR2 is SASEGT. V shed 7 bases and J shed 0 bases, with 18 bases lying between them. This CDR3 has 16 amino acids. DNA of the CDR3: TGTGCCAGCACCACTCGGTTTCGTCCGTTGAACACTGAAGCTTTCTTT. It specifies CASTTRFRPLNTEAFF.

The J gene is TRBJ2-1, the V gene TRBV3-1, with 12 bases lining up with TRBD2. The CDR3 has 15 residues. CDR1 is LGHDT, CDR2 YNNKEL, per germline (reference sequence). Losses at the gene ends were 4 bases for V and 8 bases for J; bases not matched to a gene: 6. CDR3 in amino acids: CASSRELAGGDEQFF. The CDR3 coding sequence is TGTGCCAGCAGCCGGGAACTAGCGGGAGGCGATGAGCAGTTCTTC.

V gene TRBV2 combines with J gene TRBJ1-1; D gene unclear. The CDR3 sequence is 11 residues long. V was shortened by 8 bases and J by 5 bases, with 9 bases between the two germline ends. The germline V gene has CDR1 SNHLY and CDR2 FYNNEI. Here the CDR3 DNA reads TGTGCCAGCCCTGACTCAACTGAAGCTTTCTTT. Translating it yields CASPDSTEAFF.

The gene calls are TRBV5-6 and TRBJ2-5; D possibly matches TRBD1 or TRBD2 (5 bases each). The CDR3 is made up of 17 amino acids. Germline CDR1 reads SGHDT; CDR2 reads YYEEEE. Between the trimmed V and J ends, which lost 1 base and 1 base, there was a span of 17 bases. The CDR3 sequence: CASSLLESWDGQETQYF. For the CDR3, the DNA is TGTGCCAGCAGCTTGTTAGAGTCTTGGGACGGCCAAGAGACCCAGTACTTC.

CDR3: CAWSWTSGSPGEQYF. The CDR3 DNA reads as TGTGCCTGGAGTTGGACTAGCGGGAGTCCGGGGGAGCAGTACTTC. The chain combines TRBV30 with TRBJ2-7; TRBD2 matches at 13 bases. This CDR3 has 15 amino acids. After removal of 2 bases from V and 7 bases from J, the junction contained 8 bases not matched to a gene. Germline V gene data show CDR1 as GTSNPN and CDR2 as SVGIG (reference sequence).